This record concerns one T cell receptor (beta chain) sequence. Its antigen is undetermined. The data originate from a study of cytomegalovirus exposure and HLA in healthy donors. Study outcomes and limitations: In a later analysis, 16,951 TCR beta sequences were associated with HLA alleles at 0.05 false discovery rate. Confirmation in vitro established that a few CMV-associated chains were specific for CMV antigens. Reports credit the classifier with highly specific, highly sensitive diagnosis of cytomegalovirus status.

V trimming: 5 bases; J trimming: 5 bases; junction bases outside the gene matches: 11. Germline values: CDR1 SGHTA, CDR2 FQGTGA. The CDR3 has 16 residues. Primers: 60 Vbeta forward and 13 Jbeta reverse. Sequencing used immunoSEQ multiplex PCR; TCRdb keeps in-frame clones, though not all of them. The sample yields about 200,000 clones, approximately 86% seen once. The chain uses TRBV7-3 and TRBJ2-5, with 10 bases that match TRBD2. Sample: PBMCs. This receptor was identified in a woman in her 30s in good health and CMV-seronegative. CDR3 amino acids: CASSISGGPKKETQYF. The CDR3 region has the DNA TGTGCCAGCAGCATTAGCGGGGGGCCGAAAAAGGAGACCCAGTACTTC.